This paragraph reports one T cell receptor (beta chain). Its antigen is still unknown. The entry originates in a study of Ad26.COV2.S vaccination and SARS-CoV-2 variants. General observations from the study: Possibly, TCR breadth and depth analyses underestimated total T cell responses. The placebo group had lower spike-specific TCR breadth than the vaccine recipients did. Breadth measured for non-spike TCRs was similar across vaccine and placebo recipients.

Sequenced by immunoSEQ multiplex PCR; TCRdb stores in-frame clones only, minus some. Of hundreds of thousands of clones listed, 70% to 90% are singletons. From germline, CDR1 is KGHSH and CDR2 LQKENI. The CDR3 length is 13 residues. Trimming removed 3 bases from V and 3 bases from J, with 8 bases in between. Treatment of the sample: around 19 received Ad26.COV2.S at low or high dose, single or two shots; a few received placebo; per-sample allocation not given. Samples were taken on day 63 after the first vaccine or placebo injection. An Ad26 vector expressing Wuhan-strain SARS-CoV-2 spike served as the vaccine.

The chain has TRBV18 and TRBJ2-5, with D tentatively TRBD1 (6 bases). This TCR derives from a person between 18 and 60 years old who received the Ad26.COV2.S COVID-19 vaccine or a placebo. Material: peripheral blood, obtained in a trial of Ad26.COV2.S vaccine versus placebo. CDR3 DNA sequence: TGTGCCAGCTCACCCGGACAGAAAGAGACCCAGTACTTC. Protein sequence: CASSPGQKETQYF.